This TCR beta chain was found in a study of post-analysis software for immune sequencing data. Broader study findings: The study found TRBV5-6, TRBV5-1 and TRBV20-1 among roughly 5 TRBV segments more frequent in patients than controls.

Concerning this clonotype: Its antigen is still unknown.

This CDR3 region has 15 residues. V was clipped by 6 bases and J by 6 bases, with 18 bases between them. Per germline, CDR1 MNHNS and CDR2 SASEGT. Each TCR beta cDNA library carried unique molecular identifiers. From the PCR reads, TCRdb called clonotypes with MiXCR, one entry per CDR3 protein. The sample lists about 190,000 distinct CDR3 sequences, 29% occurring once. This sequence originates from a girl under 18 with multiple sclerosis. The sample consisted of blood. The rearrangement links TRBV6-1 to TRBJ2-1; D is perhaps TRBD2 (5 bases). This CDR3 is CASSPRGRDFNEQFF. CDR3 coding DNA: TGTGCCAGCAGCCCCCGAGGGCGAGACTTCAATGAGCAGTTCTTC.